This is a list of T cell receptor beta chains from one sample in a study of cytomegalovirus exposure and HLA in healthy donors. Libraries were prepared by immunoSEQ multiplex PCR; TCRdb keeps only in-frame clonotypes and omits some of them. The top ten clones hold about 3% of a sample with 200,000 or so clones, 88% of them seen once. Material: PBMCs. The receptors originated from a woman between 18 and 29 years old in good health and CMV-seronegative. Both conserved end residues are part of each CDR3. The order of the fields is D gene, V gene, J gene, clone size, CDR3 DNA, CDR3 protein. D genes are given only for firm matches. Clone size appears in some rows only: once, few, many, or a class for an expanded clone.

-	TRBV30	TRBJ2-7	-	TGTGCCTGGAGTGTACTTGAAGGGGCGGTGGACGAGCAGTACTTC	CAWSVLEGAVDEQYF
TRBD2	TRBV6-4	TRBJ2-1	-	TGTGCCAGCAGTGCTAGCGGGGATACTAATGAGCAGTTCTTC	CASSASGDTNEQFF
-	TRBV5-4	TRBJ2-1	-	TGTGCCAGCAGCTCACGACAGAATGAGCAGTTCTTC	CASSSRQNEQFF
TRBD1	TRBV19	TRBJ1-5	-	TGTGCCAGTAGTATAACCCGAGGGGGCGGCAATCAGCCCCAGCATTTT	CASSITRGGGNQPQHF
TRBD1	TRBV6-1	TRBJ1-2	-	TGTGCCTCGACAGGGGTGGACTATGGCTACACCTTC	CASTGVDYGYTF
TRBD2	TRBV9	TRBJ2-1	-	TGTGCCAGCAGCGTAGAGGCGGGAGGGGTCAATGAGCAGTTCTTC	CASSVEAGGVNEQFF
TRBD2	TRBV7-6	TRBJ2-1	few	TGTGCCAGCAGCCCCGAAGCGGGAGGACCCTACAATGAGCAGTTCTTC	CASSPEAGGPYNEQFF
-	TRBV27	TRBJ1-2	-	TGTGCCAGCAGTTTTAGGAGGGATGTTAGTGGCTACACCTTC	CASSFRRDVSGYTF
-	TRBV28	TRBJ2-5	-	TGTGCCAGCAGTCCCCACCCCACGGTAGGAGCGACCCAGTACTTC	CASSPHPTVGATQYF
-	TRBV27	TRBJ1-2	few	TGTGCCAGCAGTCCCTCAGCGGGGTTCGGCTACACCTTC	CASSPSAGFGYTF
-	TRBV6-5	TRBJ2-7	-	TGTGCCAGCAGTTACCGGCGGGCAACTTCCTACGAGCAGTACTTC	CASSYRRATSYEQYF
-	TRBV25-1	TRBJ2-2	-	TGTGCCAGCAGTGAACGGCGAACAGGTCTTAACACCGGGGAGCTGTTTTTT	CASSERRTGLNTGELFF
-	TRBV5-4	TRBJ2-5	-	TGTGCCAGCAGCTTGGACAAGACCCAGTACTTC	CASSLDKTQYF
-	TRBV2	TRBJ2-4	once	TGTGCCAGCAGCGCCCGACTGGAAAACATTCAGTACTTC	CASSARLENIQYF
-	TRBV7-3	TRBJ2-3	once	TGTGCCAGCAGCTTAATAGCCGCAGATACGCAGTATTTT	CASSLIAADTQYF
TRBD1	TRBV18	TRBJ2-7	-	TGTGCCAGCTCACCAGGGGCATCGGGACAGGCGTACGAGCAGTACTTC	CASSPGASGQAYEQYF
-	TRBV7-2	TRBJ1-1	-	TGTGCCAGCAGCTTTGTGGGTGAGGCTGGAGCTGAAGCTTTCTTT	CASSFVGEAGAEAFF
-	TRBV4-1	TRBJ2-3	-	TGCGCCAGCAGCCAAGTCTCCGGTGGTGTTAGCGGCACAGATACGCAGTATTTT	CASSQVSGGVSGTDTQYF
TRBD1	TRBV6-1	TRBJ1-4	-	TGTGCCAGCAGTGAATCGGGACAGGGCTTTAGAGGGACTAATGAAAAACTGTTTTTT	CASSESGQGFRGTNEKLFF
TRBD2	TRBV4-1	TRBJ2-1	-	TGCGCCAGCAGCCAAGAAGGGACTAGCGGGAGGGCCGGGGAGCAGTTCTTC	CASSQEGTSGRAGEQFF
TRBD1	TRBV14	TRBJ2-7	-	TGTGCCAGCAGCCGGATGATGGTCAGGGGGCGTTTGGGGAACGAGCAGTACTTC	CASSRMMVRGRLGNEQYF
-	TRBV7-9	TRBJ2-5	-	TGTGCCAGCAGCTTATCTTTGGGGCGGGAGACCCAGTACTTC	CASSLSLGRETQYF
-	TRBV11-2	TRBJ1-2	-	TGTGCCAGCAGCTCCTTGCGGGGCAAACGCGAATCTAACTATGGCTACACCTTC	CASSSLRGKRESNYGYTF
TRBD2	TRBV28	TRBJ2-5	-	TGTGCCAGCAACGGGGGAGGGCCCCAAGAGACCCAGTACTTC	CASNGGGPQETQYF
TRBD1	TRBV7-6	TRBJ1-1	-	TGTGCCAGCAGCCACACGACAGGGGGGATTATGAACACTGAAGCTTTCTTT	CASSHTTGGIMNTEAFF
-	TRBV6-5	TRBJ1-3	-	TGTGCCAGCAGTTACTCGGCACAGAGCTCTGGAAACACCATATATTTT	CASSYSAQSSGNTIYF
TRBD1	TRBV28	TRBJ2-5	-	TGTGCCAGCAGTTTACATCGACAGGGGGAGACCCAGTACTTC	CASSLHRQGETQYF
TRBD2	TRBV4-2	TRBJ2-7	-	TGTGCCAGCAGCCAAGATTTAGCGGGAGAAGTTTACGAGCAGTACTTC	CASSQDLAGEVYEQYF
-	TRBV4-1	TRBJ1-2	-	TGCGCCAGCAGCCAAGGAACTTATGGCTACACCTTC	CASSQGTYGYTF
-	TRBV5-8	TRBJ2-5	-	TGTGCCAGCAGCTTTGTAAGTGACGACTTTGCGACCCAGTACTTC	CASSFVSDDFATQYF
TRBD2	TRBV28	TRBJ2-5	-	TGTGCCAGCAGGGCGGGACTAGCGGGAGAGACCCAGTACTTC	CASRAGLAGETQYF
-	TRBV7-2	TRBJ2-2	-	TGTGCCAGCAGCCCTTCCCCCACCGGGGAGCTGTTTTTT	CASSPSPTGELFF
-	TRBV7-2	TRBJ1-2	-	TGTGCCAGCAGCTTAGGGACAGAATATGGCTACACCTTC	CASSLGTEYGYTF
TRBD1	TRBV30	TRBJ1-1	-	TGTGCCTGGAGTGTACGACAGGGGGTCACTGAAGCTTTCTTT	CAWSVRQGVTEAFF
TRBD1	TRBV4-1	TRBJ2-6	-	TGCGCCAGCAGCCAAGGGAGACAGGGCCCCTCTGGGGCCAACGTCCTGACTTTC	CASSQGRQGPSGANVLTF
-	TRBV18	TRBJ1-5	-	TGTGCCAGCTCAGGAGGGGATAGCAATCAGCCCCAGCATTTT	CASSGGDSNQPQHF
-	TRBV7-8	TRBJ2-7	-	TGTGCCAGCAGCCGTTCGGACAGCTCCTACGAGCAGTACTTC	CASSRSDSSYEQYF
TRBD2	TRBV7-6	TRBJ2-1	-	TGTGCCAGCAGCTTAGGGGGACTAGCGGACCCTCGCAATGAGCAGTTCTTC	CASSLGGLADPRNEQFF
TRBD1	TRBV28	TRBJ1-5	-	TGTGCCAGCAGTCCTGGACAGGGGGTTTTCGGTGGCGATCAGCCCCAGCATTTT	CASSPGQGVFGGDQPQHF
TRBD1	TRBV28	TRBJ2-7	-	TGTGCCAGCAGGCCCGGGACAGACGTCTACGAGCAGTACTTC	CASRPGTDVYEQYF
TRBD2	TRBV7-9	TRBJ2-7	-	TGTGCCAGCAGCCCTACTGGGACTAGCGTTGGCTACGAGCAGTACTTC	CASSPTGTSVGYEQYF
TRBD2	TRBV11-2	TRBJ2-5	-	TGTGCCAGCAGCTTAGGGAGAGCCCGGGGACTACAACAAGAGACCCAGTACTTC	CASSLGRARGLQQETQYF
-	TRBV7-9	TRBJ2-7	-	TGTGCCAGCAGCTCCGGGTATCGGGACTCCTACGAGCAGTACTTC	CASSSGYRDSYEQYF
-	TRBV18	TRBJ2-1	-	TGTGCCAGCTCACCGCAGGTGGCTCCCTACAATGAGCAGTTCTTC	CASSPQVAPYNEQFF
-	TRBV4-3	TRBJ2-4	-	TGCGCCAGCAGCCAAGTCGGGGGCAAAAACATTCAGTACTTC	CASSQVGGKNIQYF
-	TRBV4-3	TRBJ1-1	-	TGCGCCAGCAGCCAATCCACGGACGGGGTGGACACTGAAGCTTTCTTT	CASSQSTDGVDTEAFF
-	TRBV10-3	TRBJ1-3	-	TGTGCCATCCCGAACACCATATATTTT	CAIPNTIYF
TRBD2	TRBV27	TRBJ2-3	once	TGTGCCAGCAGCATACTAGCGGGAGCTGATACGCAGTATTTT	CASSILAGADTQYF
TRBD1	TRBV7-9	TRBJ2-1	-	TGTGCCAGCAGCTACCCCCAACGGACAGGGGGCTCCTACAATGAGCAGTTCTTC	CASSYPQRTGGSYNEQFF
-	TRBV11-2	TRBJ2-7	-	TGTGCCAGCAGCTTACCCGGTTCCTACGAGCAGTACTTC	CASSLPGSYEQYF
-	TRBV6-5	TRBJ1-1	-	TGTGCCAGCAGTTACTCGAAGCGGGGTGGGGTTACTGAAGCTTTCTTT	CASSYSKRGGVTEAFF
TRBD1	TRBV28	TRBJ1-1	-	TGTGCCAGCACCCTTGGGGGGACAGGTCTGACTGAAGCTTTCTTT	CASTLGGTGLTEAFF
-	TRBV9	TRBJ1-1	-	TGTGCCAGCAGCCTTACAGGGACGAACACTGAAGCTTTCTTT	CASSLTGTNTEAFF
-	TRBV28	TRBJ2-5	-	TGTGCCAGCGCAGGCCGGGGGGCCTGGGGTGCCGAGACCCAGTACTTC	CASAGRGAWGAETQYF
-	TRBV6-1	TRBJ2-7	few	TGTGCCAGCAGTGAAGAACTACAGGGCGAGCAGTACTTC	CASSEELQGEQYF
TRBD2	TRBV19	TRBJ2-7	-	TGTGCCAGCGGAGGGCTAGCGGGAGCCGAGCAGTACTTC	CASGGLAGAEQYF
TRBD1	TRBV19	TRBJ2-7	-	TGTGCCAGTAGTACCACCGACAGGGCGATCTACGAGCAGTACTTC	CASSTTDRAIYEQYF
-	TRBV19	TRBJ2-3	-	TGTGCCAGTAGTATGGGCATGAGGGCAGACCGGACGCAGTATTTT	CASSMGMRADRTQYF